Listed below are T cell receptor beta chains from one sample, sequenced in a study of blood T cell repertoires in COVID-19. Data came from immunoSEQ multiplex PCR; TCRdb stores just in-frame clones and leaves some out. Of about 61,000 clones detected, approximately 91% appear once; the ten largest clones hold 20% to 25%. Material: peripheral blood. Receptor source: a woman aged 45-65 years with active or convalescent COVID-19. CDR3s include the opening cysteine and the closing phenylalanine or tryptophan. A D gene is named only where the DNA matches it firmly. The size field is filled for only some rows; it gives once, few, many or a size class.

>TRBV21-1|NA|TRBJ1-3|NA
CASSKKLGTAISGNTIYF
>TRBV13|NA|TRBJ2-1|NA
CASSPPIGRGEQFF
>TRBV10-3|TRBD1|TRBJ1-6|few
CAISDWATGGNSPLHF
>TRBV2|TRBD2|TRBJ2-1|NA
CASALAGGFVEQFF
>TRBV19|TRBD1|TRBJ2-7|NA
CASSMDLLGQGNEQYF
>TRBV12-5|TRBD2|TRBJ2-1|once
CASGFPSGDNEQFF
>TRBV3-1/TRBV3-2|NA|TRBJ1-1|NA
CASSQAHMNTEAFF
>TRBV6-5|TRBD2|TRBJ2-7|NA
CASSLYGLAAYEQYF
>TRBV19|TRBD2|TRBJ2-7|NA
CASKVNLAGPYEQYF
>TRBV27|NA|TRBJ2-2|NA
CASSPGQSTGELFF
>TRBV29-1|NA|TRBJ1-1|NA
CSVVGEGRAFF
>TRBV9|TRBD1|TRBJ2-7|NA
CASSVTGLSYEQYF
>TRBV3-1/TRBV3-2|TRBD1|TRBJ2-7|NA
CASSQWDRGFYEQYF
>TRBV19|TRBD1|TRBJ2-7|NA
CASSPKWTGPTYEQYF
>TRBV21-1|NA|TRBJ1-5|NA
CASSNEKGGVRNQPQHF
>TRBV2|TRBD1|TRBJ1-1|NA
CASTYGTGVPEAFF
>TRBV4-1|TRBD2|TRBJ2-1|NA
CASSRGLAGNPIPNEQFF
>TRBV5-1|TRBD1|TRBJ2-3|NA
CASSGQGTSTDTQYF
>TRBV5-8|TRBD2|TRBJ2-7|once
CASSFGYGTSYEQYF
>TRBV3-1/TRBV3-2|NA|TRBJ2-7|NA
CASSQDSFYEQYF
>TRBV4-1|NA|TRBJ2-5|NA
CASSQDPTGSIQETQYF
>TRBV5-4|TRBD1|TRBJ2-5|NA
CASSDREGMQETQYF
>TRBV30|TRBD1|TRBJ2-1|NA
CAWSVTGVIGEQFF
>TRBV28|TRBD1|TRBJ1-2|NA
CASSLDRVLDGYTF
>TRBV19|NA|TRBJ2-3|NA
CATQDTGTRTDTQYF
>TRBV23-1|TRBD1|TRBJ2-1|NA
CASSQSVRDRGNEQFF
>TRBV27|NA|TRBJ1-2|NA
CASSSAPGGPYGYTF
>TRBV2|NA|TRBJ1-6|NA
CASSKTDRNNSPLHF
>TRBV12-3/TRBV12-4|TRBD1|TRBJ1-2|NA
CASSLGQGGGYTF
>TRBV7-6|NA|TRBJ2-2|NA
CASSLVWPHPSNTGELFF
>TRBV24-1|NA|TRBJ2-7|NA
CATSDLWRGDEQYF
>TRBV9|TRBD2|TRBJ2-7|NA
CASSVEGTSYEQYF
>TRBV5-4|NA|TRBJ2-1|NA
CASSLGQTLYNEQFF
>TRBV7-9|TRBD1|TRBJ1-2|NA
CASSHRGQGEGYTF
>TRBV5-6|TRBD2|TRBJ2-3|NA
CASSWTGWEGSTDTQYF
>TRBV28|TRBD2|TRBJ2-1|NA
CASSYTAGAGYNEQFF
>TRBV19|NA|TRBJ1-1|NA
CASSPRYTGTEAFF
>TRBV25-1|NA|TRBJ1-3|NA
CASSDLRLPGNTIYF
>TRBV10-1|TRBD1|TRBJ1-2|NA
CASSAGQGANYGYTF
>TRBV12-3/TRBV12-4|NA|TRBJ2-7|NA
CASSTIQEQYF
>TRBV18|NA|TRBJ2-4|NA
CASSPGFPASKAKNIQYF
>TRBV19|TRBD2|TRBJ2-5|NA
CASPGGGRGGETQYF
>TRBV9|TRBD2|TRBJ2-3|NA
CASSPRWTSGDTQYF
>TRBV10-1|TRBD2|TRBJ2-3|NA
CASSESMTSGSTDTQYF
>TRBV19|NA|TRBJ1-3|NA
CASSGQSGNTIYF